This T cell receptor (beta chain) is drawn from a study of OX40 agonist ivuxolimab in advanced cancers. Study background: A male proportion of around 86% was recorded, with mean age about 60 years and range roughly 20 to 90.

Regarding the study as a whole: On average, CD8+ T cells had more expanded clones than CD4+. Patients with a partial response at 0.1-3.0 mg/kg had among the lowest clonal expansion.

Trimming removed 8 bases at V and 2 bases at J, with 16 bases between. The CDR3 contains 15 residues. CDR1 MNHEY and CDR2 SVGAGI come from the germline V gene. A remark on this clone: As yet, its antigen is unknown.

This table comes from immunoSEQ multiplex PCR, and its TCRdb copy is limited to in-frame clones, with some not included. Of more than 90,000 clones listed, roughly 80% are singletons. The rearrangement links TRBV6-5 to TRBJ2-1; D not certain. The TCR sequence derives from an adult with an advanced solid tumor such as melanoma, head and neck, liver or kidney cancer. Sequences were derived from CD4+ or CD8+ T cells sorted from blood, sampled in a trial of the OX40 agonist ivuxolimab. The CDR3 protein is CASRLLPSTYNEQFF. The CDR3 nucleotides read TGTGCCAGCCGACTCCTTCCCTCGACCTACAATGAGCAGTTCTTC.